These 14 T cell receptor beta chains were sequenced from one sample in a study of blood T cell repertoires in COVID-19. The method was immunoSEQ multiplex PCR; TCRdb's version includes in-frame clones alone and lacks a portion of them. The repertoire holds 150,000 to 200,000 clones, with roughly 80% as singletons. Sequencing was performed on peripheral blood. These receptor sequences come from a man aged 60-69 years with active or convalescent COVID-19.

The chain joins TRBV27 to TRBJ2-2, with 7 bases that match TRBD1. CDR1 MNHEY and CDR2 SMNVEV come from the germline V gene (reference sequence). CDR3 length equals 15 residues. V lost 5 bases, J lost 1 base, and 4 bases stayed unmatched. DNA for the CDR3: TGTGCCAGCAGTCGGGACAGACTGAACACCGGGGAGCTGTTTTTT. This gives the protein CASSRDRLNTGELFF.

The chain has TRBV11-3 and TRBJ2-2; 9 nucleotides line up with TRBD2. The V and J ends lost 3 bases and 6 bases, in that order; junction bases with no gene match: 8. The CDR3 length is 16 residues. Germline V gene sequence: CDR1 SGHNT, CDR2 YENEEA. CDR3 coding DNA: TGTGCCAGCAGCTTTGCCCTAGCGGGGTCGGCCGGGGAGCTGTTTTTT. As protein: CASSFALAGSAGELFF. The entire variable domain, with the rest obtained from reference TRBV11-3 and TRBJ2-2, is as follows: EAGVVQSPRYKIIEKKQPVAFWCNPISGHNTLYWYLQNLGQGPELLIRYENEEAVDDSQLPKDRFSAERLKGVDSTLKIQPAELGDSAVYLCASSFALAGSAGELFFGEGSRLTVL.

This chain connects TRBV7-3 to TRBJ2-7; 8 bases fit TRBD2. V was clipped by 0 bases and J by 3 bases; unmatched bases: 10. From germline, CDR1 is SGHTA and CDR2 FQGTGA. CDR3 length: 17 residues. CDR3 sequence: CASSLTPGQRECYEQYF. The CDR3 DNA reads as TGTGCCAGCAGCTTAACCCCTGGGCAGCGGGAGTGCTACGAGCAGTACTTC.

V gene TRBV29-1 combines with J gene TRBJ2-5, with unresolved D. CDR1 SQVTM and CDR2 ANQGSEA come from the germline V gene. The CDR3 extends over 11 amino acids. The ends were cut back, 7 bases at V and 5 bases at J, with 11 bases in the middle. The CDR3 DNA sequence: TGCAGCGCCCTAGTGCTGGAGACCCAGTACTTC. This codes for CSALVLETQYF.

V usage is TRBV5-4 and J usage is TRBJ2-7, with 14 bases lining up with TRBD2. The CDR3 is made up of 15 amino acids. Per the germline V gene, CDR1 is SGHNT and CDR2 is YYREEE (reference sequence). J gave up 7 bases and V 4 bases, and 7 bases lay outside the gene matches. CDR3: CASSRLAGGPREQYF. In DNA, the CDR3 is TGTGCCAGCAGCCGACTAGCGGGAGGGCCGAGGGAGCAGTACTTC.

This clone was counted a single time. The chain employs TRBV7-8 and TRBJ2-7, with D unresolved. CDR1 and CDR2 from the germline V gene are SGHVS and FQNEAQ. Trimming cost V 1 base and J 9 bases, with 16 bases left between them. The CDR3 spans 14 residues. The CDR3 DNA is TGTGCCAGCAGCTTAGACGCCGCCGTTAGTGGGCAGTACTTC. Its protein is CASSLDAAVSGQYF.

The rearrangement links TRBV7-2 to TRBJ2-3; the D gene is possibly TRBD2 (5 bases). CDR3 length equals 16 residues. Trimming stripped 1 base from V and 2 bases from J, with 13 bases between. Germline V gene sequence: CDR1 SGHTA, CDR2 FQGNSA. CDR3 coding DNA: TGTGCCAGCAGCTTAGTGCGAGCGGACCCCACAGATACGCAGTATTTT. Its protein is CASSLVRADPTDTQYF.

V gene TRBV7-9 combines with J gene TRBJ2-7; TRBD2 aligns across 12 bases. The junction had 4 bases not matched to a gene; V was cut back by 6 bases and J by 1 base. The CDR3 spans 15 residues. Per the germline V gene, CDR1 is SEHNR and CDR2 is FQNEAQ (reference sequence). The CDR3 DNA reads TGTGCCAGCAGTGGAGGACTAGCGGGATCCTACGAGCAGTACTTC. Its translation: CASSGGLAGSYEQYF.

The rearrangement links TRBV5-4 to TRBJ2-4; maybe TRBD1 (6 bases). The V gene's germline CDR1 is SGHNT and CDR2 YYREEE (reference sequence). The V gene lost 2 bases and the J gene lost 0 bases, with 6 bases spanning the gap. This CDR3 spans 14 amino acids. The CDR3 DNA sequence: TGTGCCAGCAGCTTACAGGGAGCCAAAAACATTCAGTACTTC. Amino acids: CASSLQGAKNIQYF. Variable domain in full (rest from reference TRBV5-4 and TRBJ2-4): ETGVTQSPTHLIKTRGQQVTLRCSSQSGHNTVSWYQQALGQGPQFIFQYYREEENGRGNFPPRFSGLQFPNYSSELNVNALELDDSALYLCASSLQGAKNIQYFGAGTRLSVL.

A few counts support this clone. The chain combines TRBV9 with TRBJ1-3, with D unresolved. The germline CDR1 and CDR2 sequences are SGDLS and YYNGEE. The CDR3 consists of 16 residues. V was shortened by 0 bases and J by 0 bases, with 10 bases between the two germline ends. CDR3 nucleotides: TGTGCCAGCAGCGTAGGTGAGGGCCCCTCTGGAAACACCATATATTTT. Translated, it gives CASSVGEGPSGNTIYF.

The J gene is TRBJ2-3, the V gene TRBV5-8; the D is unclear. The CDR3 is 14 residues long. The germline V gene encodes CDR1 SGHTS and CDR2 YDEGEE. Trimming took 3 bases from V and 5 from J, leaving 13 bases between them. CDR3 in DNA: TGTGCCAGCAGCTCCCAAGCCAGGCGAGATACGCAGTATTTT. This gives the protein CASSSQARRDTQYF.

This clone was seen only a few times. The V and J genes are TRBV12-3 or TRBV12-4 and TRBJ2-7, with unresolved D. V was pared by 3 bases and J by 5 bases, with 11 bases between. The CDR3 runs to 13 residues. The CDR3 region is CASSFPGPHEQYF. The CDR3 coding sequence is TGTGCCAGCAGTTTCCCAGGTCCCCACGAGCAGTACTTC.

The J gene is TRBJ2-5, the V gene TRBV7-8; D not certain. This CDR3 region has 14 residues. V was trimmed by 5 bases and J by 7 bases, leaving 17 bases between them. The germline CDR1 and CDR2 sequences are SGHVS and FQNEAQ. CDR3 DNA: TGTGCCAGCAGCAACCCCCCCAATGAGAGGACCCAGTACTTC. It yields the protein CASSNPPNERTQYF.

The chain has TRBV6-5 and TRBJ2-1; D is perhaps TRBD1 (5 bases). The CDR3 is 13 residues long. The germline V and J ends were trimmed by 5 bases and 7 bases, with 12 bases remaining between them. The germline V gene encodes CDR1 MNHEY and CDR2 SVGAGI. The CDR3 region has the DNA TGTGCCAGCAGTCCCAGGGTATTGAATGAGCAGTTCTTC. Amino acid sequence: CASSPRVLNEQFF.